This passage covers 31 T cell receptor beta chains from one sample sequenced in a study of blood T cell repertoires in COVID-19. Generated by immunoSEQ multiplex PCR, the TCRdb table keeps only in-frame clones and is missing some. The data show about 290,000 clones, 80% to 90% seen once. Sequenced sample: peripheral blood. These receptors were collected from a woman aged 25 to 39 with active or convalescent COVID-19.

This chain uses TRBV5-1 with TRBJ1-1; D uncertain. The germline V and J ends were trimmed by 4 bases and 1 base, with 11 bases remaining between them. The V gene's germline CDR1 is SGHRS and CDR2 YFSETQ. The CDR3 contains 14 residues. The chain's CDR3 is CASSLQFPNTEAFF. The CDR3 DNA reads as TGCGCCAGCAGCCTACAGTTTCCGAACACTGAAGCTTTCTTT.

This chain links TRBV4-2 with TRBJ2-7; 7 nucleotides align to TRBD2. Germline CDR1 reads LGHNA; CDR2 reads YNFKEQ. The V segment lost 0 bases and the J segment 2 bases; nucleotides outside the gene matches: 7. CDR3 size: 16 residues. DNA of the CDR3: TGTGCCAGCAGCCAAGATCCCGATAGCGGGCCCTACGAGCAGTACTTC. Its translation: CASSQDPDSGPYEQYF.

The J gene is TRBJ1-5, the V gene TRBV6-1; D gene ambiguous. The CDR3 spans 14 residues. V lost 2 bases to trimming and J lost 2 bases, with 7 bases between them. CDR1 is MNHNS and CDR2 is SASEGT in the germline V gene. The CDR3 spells CASSESWRNQPQHF. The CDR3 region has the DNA TGTGCCAGCAGTGAATCATGGCGCAATCAGCCCCAGCATTTT.

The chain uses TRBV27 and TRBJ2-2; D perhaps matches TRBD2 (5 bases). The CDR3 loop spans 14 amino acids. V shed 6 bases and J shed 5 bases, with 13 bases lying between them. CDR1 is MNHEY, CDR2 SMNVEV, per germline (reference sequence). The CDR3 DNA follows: TGTGCCAGCAGATTTACTAGTGATACCGGGGAGCTGTTTTTT. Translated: CASRFTSDTGELFF.

The chain's CDR3 is CASSTRKPQTTGGGNNYGYTF. CDR3 in DNA: TGTGCCAGCAGCACCCGAAAACCCCAAACAACAGGGGGCGGTAACAACTATGGCTACACCTTC. The V and J genes are TRBV21-1 and TRBJ1-2; TRBD1 is taken as the D call from the table, unchecked against the DNA. TRBV21-1 is tagged as a pseudogene. CDR3 length: 21 residues.

CDR3 loop: CASSWDRARSPLHF. The CDR3 coding sequence is TGTGCCAGCAGCTGGGACAGGGCAAGATCACCCCTCCACTTT. V and J are TRBV7-2 and TRBJ1-6, with TRBD1 matching 9 bases. This CDR3 spans 14 amino acids. Germline trimming cut 4 bases from V and 10 bases from J; bases unmatched to any gene: 5. Germline CDR1 reads SGHTA; CDR2 reads FQGNSA.

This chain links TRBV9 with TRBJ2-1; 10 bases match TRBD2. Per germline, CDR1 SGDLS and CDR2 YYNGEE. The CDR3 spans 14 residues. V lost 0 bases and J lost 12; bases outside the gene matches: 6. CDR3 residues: CASSVALAGAPQFF. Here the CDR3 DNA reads TGTGCCAGCAGCGTAGCTCTAGCGGGGGCACCGCAGTTCTTC.

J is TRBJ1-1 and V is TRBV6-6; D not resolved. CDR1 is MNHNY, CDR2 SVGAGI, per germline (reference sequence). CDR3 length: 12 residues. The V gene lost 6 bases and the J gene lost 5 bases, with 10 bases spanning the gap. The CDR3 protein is CASRWERTEAFF. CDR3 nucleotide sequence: TGTGCCAGCAGGTGGGAGAGGACTGAAGCTTTCTTT.

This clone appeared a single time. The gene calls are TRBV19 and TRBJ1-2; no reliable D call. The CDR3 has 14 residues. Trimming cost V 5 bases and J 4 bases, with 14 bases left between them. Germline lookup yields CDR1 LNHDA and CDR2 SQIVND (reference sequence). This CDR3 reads CASSRGGNSYGYTF. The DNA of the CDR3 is TGTGCCAGTAGTCGAGGAGGGAATTCCTATGGCTACACCTTC.

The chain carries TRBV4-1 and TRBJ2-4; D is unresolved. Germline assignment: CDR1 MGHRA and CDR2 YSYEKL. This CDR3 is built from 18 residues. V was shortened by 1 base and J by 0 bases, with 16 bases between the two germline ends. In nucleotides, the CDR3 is TGCGCCAGCAGCCAAGGGGCAGTCTTACCGCTAGCCAAAAACATTCAGTACTTC. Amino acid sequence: CASSQGAVLPLAKNIQYF.

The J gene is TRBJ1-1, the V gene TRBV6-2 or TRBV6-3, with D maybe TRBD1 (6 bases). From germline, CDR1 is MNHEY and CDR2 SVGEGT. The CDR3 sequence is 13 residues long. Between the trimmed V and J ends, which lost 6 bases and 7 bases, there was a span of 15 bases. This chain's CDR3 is CASSRQETIEAFF. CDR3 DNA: TGTGCCAGCAGCCGACAGGAAACTATTGAAGCTTTCTTT.

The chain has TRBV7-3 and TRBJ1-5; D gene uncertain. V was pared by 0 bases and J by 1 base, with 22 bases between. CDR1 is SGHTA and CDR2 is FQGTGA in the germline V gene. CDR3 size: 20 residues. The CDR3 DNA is TGTGCCAGCAGCTTAACTAAGGGCAATGGAGGGTCACGAAGCAATCAGCCCCAGCATTTT. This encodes CASSLTKGNGGSRSNQPQHF.

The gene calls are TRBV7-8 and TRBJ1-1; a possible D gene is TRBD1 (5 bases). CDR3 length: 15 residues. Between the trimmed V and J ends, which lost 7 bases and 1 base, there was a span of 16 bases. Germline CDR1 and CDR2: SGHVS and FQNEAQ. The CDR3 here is CASTYAGPTNTEAFF. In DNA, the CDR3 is TGTGCCAGCACCTACGCGGGACCGACGAACACTGAAGCTTTCTTT.

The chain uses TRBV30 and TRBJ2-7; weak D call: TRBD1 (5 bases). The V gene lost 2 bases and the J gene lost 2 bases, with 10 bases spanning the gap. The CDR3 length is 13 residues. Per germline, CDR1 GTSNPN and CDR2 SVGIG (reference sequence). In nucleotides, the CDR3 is TGTGCCTGGAGTCTGGGGCCCGCCTACGAGCAGTACTTC. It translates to CAWSLGPAYEQYF.

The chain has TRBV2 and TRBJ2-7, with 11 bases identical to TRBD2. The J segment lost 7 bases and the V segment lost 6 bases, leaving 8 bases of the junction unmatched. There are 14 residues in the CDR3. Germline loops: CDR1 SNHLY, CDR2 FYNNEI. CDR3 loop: CASSVAGGFGEQYF. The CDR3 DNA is TGTGCCAGCAGCGTAGCGGGGGGGTTTGGGGAGCAGTACTTC. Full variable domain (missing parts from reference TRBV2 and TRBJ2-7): EPEVTQTPSHQVTQMGQEVILRCVPISNHLYFYWYRQILGQKVEFLVSFYNNEISEKSEIFDDQFSVERPDGSNFTLKIRSTKLEDSAMYFCASSVAGGFGEQYFGPGTRLTVT.

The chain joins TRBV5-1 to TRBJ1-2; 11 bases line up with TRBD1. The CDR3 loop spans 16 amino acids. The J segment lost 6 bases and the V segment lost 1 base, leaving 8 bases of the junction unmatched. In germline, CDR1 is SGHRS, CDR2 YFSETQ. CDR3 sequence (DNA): TGCGCCAGCAGCTTGTCCCTGGGACAGGGGGAGAATGGCTACACCTTC. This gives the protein CASSLSLGQGENGYTF.

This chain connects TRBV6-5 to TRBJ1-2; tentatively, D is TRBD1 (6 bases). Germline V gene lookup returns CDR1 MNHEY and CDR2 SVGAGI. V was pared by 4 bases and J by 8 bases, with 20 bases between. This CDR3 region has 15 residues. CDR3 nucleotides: TGTGCCAGCAGTTTAGTGCAGGCAGGGGCTAAGGGCTACACCTTC. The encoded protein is CASSLVQAGAKGYTF.

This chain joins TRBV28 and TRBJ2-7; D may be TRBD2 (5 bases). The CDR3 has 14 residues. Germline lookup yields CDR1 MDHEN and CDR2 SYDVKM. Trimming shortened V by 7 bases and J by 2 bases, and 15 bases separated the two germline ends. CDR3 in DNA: TGTGCCAGCATGGCCCCGGGGATGGCCTACGAGCAGTACTTC. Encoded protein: CASMAPGMAYEQYF.

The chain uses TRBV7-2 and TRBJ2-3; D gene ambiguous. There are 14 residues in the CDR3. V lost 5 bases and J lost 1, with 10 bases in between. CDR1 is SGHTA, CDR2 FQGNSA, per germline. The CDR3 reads CASSRQTGTDTQYF. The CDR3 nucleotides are TGTGCCAGCAGCCGCCAGACTGGCACAGATACGCAGTATTTT.

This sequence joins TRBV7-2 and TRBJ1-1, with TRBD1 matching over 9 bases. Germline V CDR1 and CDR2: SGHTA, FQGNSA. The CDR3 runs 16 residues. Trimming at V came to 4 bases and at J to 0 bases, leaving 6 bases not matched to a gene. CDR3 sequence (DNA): TGTGCCAGCAGCTCCCGGACAGGGGCCTTGAACACTGAAGCTTTCTTT. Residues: CASSSRTGALNTEAFF.

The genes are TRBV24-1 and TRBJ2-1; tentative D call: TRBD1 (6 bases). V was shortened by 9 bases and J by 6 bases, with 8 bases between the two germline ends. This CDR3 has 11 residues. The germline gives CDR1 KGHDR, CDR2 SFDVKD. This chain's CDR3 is CATRQANEQFF. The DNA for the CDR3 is TGTGCCACCCGACAGGCCAATGAGCAGTTCTTC.

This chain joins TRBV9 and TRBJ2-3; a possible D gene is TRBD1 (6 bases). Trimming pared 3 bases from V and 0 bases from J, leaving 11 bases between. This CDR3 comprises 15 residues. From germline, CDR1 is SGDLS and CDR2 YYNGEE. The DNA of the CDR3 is TGTGCCAGCAGCGAAGGGGGTCGAAGCACAGATACGCAGTATTTT. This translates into CASSEGGRSTDTQYF.

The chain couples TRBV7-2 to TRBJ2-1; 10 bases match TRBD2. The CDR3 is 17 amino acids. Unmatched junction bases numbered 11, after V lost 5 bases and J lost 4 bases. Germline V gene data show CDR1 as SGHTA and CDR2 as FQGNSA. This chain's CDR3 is CASSPREAGGRYNEQFF. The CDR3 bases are TGTGCCAGCAGCCCGCGGGAAGCGGGGGGGCGGTACAATGAGCAGTTCTTC.

The CDR3 is CASSTGTVNTGELFF. In nucleotides, the CDR3 is TGTGCCAGCAGCACCGGGACAGTGAACACCGGGGAGCTGTTTTTT. The rearrangement joins TRBV5-6 to TRBJ2-2; 7 bases agree with TRBD1. Germline V CDR1 and CDR2: SGHDT, YYEEEE. V gave up 4 bases and J gave up 1 base; unmatched junction bases: 4. The CDR3 has 15 residues.

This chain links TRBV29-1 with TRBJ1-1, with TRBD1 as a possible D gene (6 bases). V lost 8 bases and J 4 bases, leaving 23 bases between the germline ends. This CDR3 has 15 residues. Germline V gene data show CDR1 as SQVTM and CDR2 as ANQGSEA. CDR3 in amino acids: CSSLGTLYSSTEAFF. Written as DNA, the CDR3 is TGCAGCTCCCTCGGGACACTGTATTCGAGCACTGAAGCTTTCTTT.

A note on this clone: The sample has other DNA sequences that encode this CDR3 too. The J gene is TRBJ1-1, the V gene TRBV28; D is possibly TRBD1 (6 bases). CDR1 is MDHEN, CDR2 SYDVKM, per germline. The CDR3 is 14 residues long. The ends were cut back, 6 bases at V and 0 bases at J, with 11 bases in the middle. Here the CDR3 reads CASSPGALNTEAFF. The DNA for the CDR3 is TGTGCCAGCAGCCCAGGGGCTTTGAACACTGAAGCTTTCTTT.

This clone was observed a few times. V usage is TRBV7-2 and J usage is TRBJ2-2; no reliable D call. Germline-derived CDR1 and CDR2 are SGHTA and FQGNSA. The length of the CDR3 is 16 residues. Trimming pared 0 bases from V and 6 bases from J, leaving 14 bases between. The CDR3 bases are TGTGCCAGCAGCTTAGCCTCGGCTCGGAGCTCCGGGGAGCTGTTTTTT. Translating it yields CASSLASARSSGELFF.

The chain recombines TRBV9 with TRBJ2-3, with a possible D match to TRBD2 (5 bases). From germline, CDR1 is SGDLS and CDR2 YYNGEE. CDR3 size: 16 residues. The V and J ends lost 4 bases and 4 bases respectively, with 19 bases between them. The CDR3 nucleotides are TGTGCCAGCAGCCCTAGCCCCGGGGTATTGCCAGATACGCAGTATTTT. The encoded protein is CASSPSPGVLPDTQYF. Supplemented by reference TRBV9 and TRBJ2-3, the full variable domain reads DSGVTQTPKHLITATGQRVTLRCSPRSGDLSVYWYQQSLDQGLQFLIQYYNGEERAKGNILERFSAQQFPDLHSELNLSSLELGDSALYFCASSPSPGVLPDTQYFGPGTRLTVL.

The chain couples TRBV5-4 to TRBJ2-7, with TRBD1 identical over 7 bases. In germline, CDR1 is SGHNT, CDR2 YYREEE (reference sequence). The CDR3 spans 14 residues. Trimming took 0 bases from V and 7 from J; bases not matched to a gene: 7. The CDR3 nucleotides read TGTGCCAGCAGCTTGGGACAGGGTGTCAGGGAGCAGTACTTC. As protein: CASSLGQGVREQYF.

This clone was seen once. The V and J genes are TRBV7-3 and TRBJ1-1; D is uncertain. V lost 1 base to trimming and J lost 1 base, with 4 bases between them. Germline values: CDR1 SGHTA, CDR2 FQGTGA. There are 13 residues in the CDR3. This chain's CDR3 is CASSLSGNTEAFF. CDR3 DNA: TGTGCCAGCAGCTTAAGCGGGAACACTGAAGCTTTCTTT.

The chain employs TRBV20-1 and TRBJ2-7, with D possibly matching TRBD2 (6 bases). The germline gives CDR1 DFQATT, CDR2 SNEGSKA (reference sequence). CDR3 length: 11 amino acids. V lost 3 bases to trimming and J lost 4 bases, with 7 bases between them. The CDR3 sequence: CSAREGYEQYF. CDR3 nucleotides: TGCAGTGCTAGGGAGGGATACGAGCAGTACTTC.